Listed here is a single T cell receptor beta chain. The data are from a study of blood T cell repertoires in COVID-19. About the study: T cells, B-cell-depleted T cells, or PBMCs provided the cDNA or gDNA that served as material.

The CDR3 totals 16 residues. Germline assignment: CDR1 KGHSH and CDR2 LQKENI. After removal of 5 bases from V and 4 bases from J, the junction contained 10 bases not matched to a gene. Assay used: immunoSEQ multiplex PCR; TCRdb lists only in-frame clones, some missing. Of roughly 50,000 clones listed, more than 75% are singletons. The TCR sequence derives from a woman older than 75 with COVID-19, enrolled during active disease. The gene calls are TRBV18 and TRBJ2-2; 7 bases agree with TRBD1. The sample was peripheral blood. CDR3 bases: TGTGCCAGCTCAGCCGACAGGGTGGGCCCCACCGGGGAGCTGTTTTTT. Translated, it gives CASSADRVGPTGELFF.